This TCR beta chain is drawn from a study of T-cell reconstitution after alpha-beta-depleted transplantation in children. Study-level findings and limits: Roughly two months post-transplant, alpha-beta T cells reportedly originated from several hundred graft clones that had expanded.

TCRbeta library construction was performed incorporating unique molecular identifiers. TCRdb redid the calling of the PCR reads with MiXCR, one entry per CDR3 protein. The data contain 800,000 to 1,000,000 distinct CDR3 sequences, roughly 31% of them singletons. Worth noting for this clonotype: The antigen remains undetermined.

The length of the CDR3 is 18 residues. V was cut by 2 bases and J by 7 bases, with 23 bases left in between. Germline V gene data show CDR1 as MNHEY and CDR2 as SVGAGI. The TCR comes from a boy younger than two who had a stem cell transplant for SCID, so the T cells may come from the graft donor. This sample comprised PBMCs, mostly from graft donor cells, obtained 360 days after TCRalphabeta/CD19-depleted stem cell transplant. J is TRBJ2-2 and V is TRBV6-5, with D maybe TRBD2 (6 bases). The CDR3 is CASSYAQGAGRLGGELFF. CDR3 coding DNA: TGTGCCAGCAGTTACGCCCAAGGGGCGGGGAGACTCGGCGGGGAGCTGTTTTTT.